This TCR beta chain appears in the sequencing data of a study of blood T cell repertoires in COVID-19. This clone appeared a few times. Method: immunoSEQ multiplex PCR; TCRdb's copy keeps in-frame clones and lacks some. The data contain roughly 260,000 clones, roughly 85% of them seen just once; the ten biggest clones take up 1.5% to 2%. The CDR3 totals 16 residues. The V and J ends lost 0 bases and 7 bases respectively, with 16 bases between them. CDR1 is LGHDT, CDR2 YNNKEL, per germline (reference sequence). Source material: PBMCs or T cells enriched from blood (not recorded which). V gene TRBV3-1 (or the pseudogene TRBV3-2) combines with J gene TRBJ2-1; D is perhaps TRBD1 (5 bases). The clonotype was recovered from a woman between 50 and 59 years old who had recovered from COVID-19. CDR3 loop: CASSQDVQGKYNEQFF. DNA for the CDR3: TGTGCCAGCAGCCAAGATGTCCAGGGAAAGTATAATGAGCAGTTCTTC.